This T cell receptor beta chain emerged from a study of blood T cell repertoires in COVID-19. As for the study in general: Spain, Italy and the United States supplied samples that represented acute and convalescent COVID-19.

In the authors' methods: Nucleated cell counts were estimated from reference gene primer amplification. The assay was immunoSEQ multiplex PCR, and TCRdb's table has in-frame clones only and misses some. V, J and clone size reflect that table, while D and trimming were determined from the DNA. The profile shows some 50,000 clones, 80% to 90% of them singletons. Germline-derived CDR1 and CDR2 are LNHDA and SQIVND (reference sequence). The V gene lost 6 bases and the J gene lost 0 bases, with 8 bases spanning the gap. There are 13 residues in the CDR3. This rearrangement joins TRBV19 to TRBJ1-1; D not certain. Sequencing was carried out using peripheral blood. The TCR sequence derives from a woman in her 70s with active COVID-19. The CDR3 here is CASRYTLNTEAFF. The CDR3 DNA reads as TGTGCCAGTAGATACACCCTGAACACTGAAGCTTTCTTT.